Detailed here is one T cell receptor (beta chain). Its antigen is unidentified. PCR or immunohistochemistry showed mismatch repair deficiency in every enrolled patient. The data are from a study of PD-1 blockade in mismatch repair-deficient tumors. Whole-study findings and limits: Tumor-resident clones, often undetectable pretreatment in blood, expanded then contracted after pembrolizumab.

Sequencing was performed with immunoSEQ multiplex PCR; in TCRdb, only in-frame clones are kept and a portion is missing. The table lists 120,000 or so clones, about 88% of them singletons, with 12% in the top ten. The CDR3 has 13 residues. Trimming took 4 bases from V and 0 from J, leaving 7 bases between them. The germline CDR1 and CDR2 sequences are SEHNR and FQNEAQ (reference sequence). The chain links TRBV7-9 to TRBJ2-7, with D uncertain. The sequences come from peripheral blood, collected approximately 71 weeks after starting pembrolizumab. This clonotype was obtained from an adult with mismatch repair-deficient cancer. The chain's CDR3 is CASSSRASYEQYF. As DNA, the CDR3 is TGTGCCAGCAGCTCCCGGGCCTCCTACGAGCAGTACTTC.